This T cell receptor beta chain was captured by sequencing in a study of cytomegalovirus exposure and HLA in healthy donors. Unrecorded immune exposures were likely, despite nominal health at sampling. Germline values: CDR1 MNHNS, CDR2 SASEGT. V shed 8 bases and J 5 bases; nucleotides not matched to a gene: 9. The CDR3 consists of 15 residues. Primers: 60 Vbeta forward and 13 Jbeta reverse. The repertoire was sequenced with immunoSEQ multiplex PCR; TCRdb's copy has only in-frame clones and lacks some. The sample has more than 100,000 clones. The chain recombines TRBV6-1 with TRBJ1-1; 12 bases match TRBD1. The TCR sequence derives from a man between 40 and 49 years old in good health and CMV-seronegative. Sequencing was done on a sample of PBMCs. The CDR3: CASRTGTGGRTEAFF. The DNA for the CDR3 is TGTGCCAGCCGAACCGGGACAGGGGGCCGGACTGAAGCTTTCTTT.